A selection of T cell receptor beta chains follows, all from one sample in a study of blood T cells in healthy people across ages. MiXCR, run by TCRdb on the 5' RACE reads, gives a single entry per CDR3 protein. The sample holds 720,000 or so distinct CDR3 sequences, around 38% seen once. What was sequenced was blood. Receptor source: a man older than 75 in good health. CDR3s include the opening cysteine and the closing phenylalanine or tryptophan. D genes are given only for firm matches.

v_call,d_call,cdr3_aa
TRBV14,NA,CASSVGGQSYEQYF
TRBV3-1,NA,CASSHRDNQPQHF
TRBV27,TRBD2,CASRPGQQSGRGLNEQFF
TRBV24-1,TRBD1,CATSDSGTGGNEQYF
TRBV6-5,NA,CASTENRAPDTQYF
TRBV7-2,NA,CASSLAQGSQETQYF
TRBV6-2/TRBV6-3,NA,CASSYGAPIVEQYF
TRBV27,NA,CASSLDFYQPQHF
TRBV7-2,NA,CASSLTPAVNEQFF
TRBV7-2,NA,CASSLVAKNTEAFF
TRBV30,NA,CAWSVIAGKAGQPQHF
TRBV7-2,NA,CASGWIDTQYF
TRBV29-1,NA,CSVDYTPQETQYF
TRBV13,TRBD1,CACSSAGGLWDNEQFF
TRBV6-5,TRBD2,CASSSGTSGKTGELFF
TRBV6-5,TRBD2,CASSSNRVKLAGGPSYNEQFF
TRBV6-2/TRBV6-3,NA,CASSYGGAGANVLTF
TRBV6-2/TRBV6-3,NA,CASSYLLLPAGDEGETQYF
TRBV6-2/TRBV6-3,TRBD1,CASSPLDRENTEAFF
TRBV9,TRBD1,CASSARGGRLQETQYF
TRBV4-2,NA,CASSQDPTDTIYF
TRBV3-1,TRBD2,CASSQDRIAGGMPWQYF
TRBV20-1,NA,CSAAEGDTEAFF
TRBV7-2,TRBD1,CASRWTGENIQYF
TRBV12-3/TRBV12-4,NA,CASSLGTPAVGYNEQFF
TRBV29-1,TRBD2,CSVLKFRGGREQYF
TRBV7-2,NA,CASSLKIAQYQETQYF
TRBV6-6,NA,CASSYGGNYGNNSPLHF
TRBV6-2/TRBV6-3,TRBD1,CASSPIGTGVYEQYF
TRBV7-3,TRBD1,CASSLSGQGGNEQYF
TRBV5-1,TRBD1,CASSTGQESTEAFF
TRBV7-9,NA,CASGSDGGANVLTF
TRBV9,NA,CASSLLQQGSSYNEQFF
TRBV6-1,TRBD2,CASSELPSGGASDNNEQFF
TRBV7-2,NA,CASSSNRDNEQYF
TRBV28,TRBD2,CASSITSGRAWRETQYF
TRBV27,NA,CASSSTFSGVYGYTF
TRBV11-3,TRBD2,CASSPSMRTSGTEQYF
TRBV4-3,TRBD2,CASSRGLAGGHNEQYF
TRBV20-1,NA,CSASPLRNYRRSNGYTF
TRBV12-3/TRBV12-4,NA,CASSFFPQGRDGYTF
TRBV5-1,TRBD1,CASRQTGAEGLEQYF
TRBV25-1,NA,CASSKPGTRDSPLHF
TRBV4-3,NA,CASSKLGYNEQYF
TRBV5-1,TRBD1,CASSLQGQGPFYEQYF
TRBV7-8,NA,CASSLVPTNTEAFF
TRBV5-1,NA,CASSIRLGEQYF
TRBV12-3/TRBV12-4,NA,CASSLTLVNTEAFF
TRBV12-3/TRBV12-4,TRBD2,CASSLWQGGWTKNIQYF
TRBV5-1,TRBD1,CASSPRTGVVEYTQYF
TRBV12-3/TRBV12-4,TRBD1,CASRSGTGANQPQHF
TRBV3-1,NA,CASSPPGRGGGETQYF
TRBV7-2,TRBD1,CASSLSGGGYNSPLHF
TRBV6-2/TRBV6-3,NA,CASSYGGRAGFF
TRBV7-2,NA,CASSVIRFKEQFF
TRBV7-2,NA,CASGNQGTYEQYF
TRBV11-2,NA,CASSPPFGVAYEQYF
TRBV20-1,TRBD2,CSATDPSGRSYEQYF
TRBV30,NA,CARVQGGNYGYTF